This T cell receptor (beta chain) was obtained from a study of T cells in Graves' hyperthyroidism and ophthalmopathy (dated by TCRdb to between 2018 and 2021). With respect to the entire study: To identify distinguishing TCR V-J signatures, a discovery cohort of 90 to 100 patients was used, comprising 43 with Graves' ophthalmopathy and 55 to 65 with stable Graves' hyperthyroidism. The roughly 100 discovery patients were randomly divided into training and test sets at a 7:3 ratio. Prospective prediction of ophthalmopathy was tested in an independent validation cohort consisting of 18 hyperthyroidism patients and more than 15 patients who later progressed to ophthalmopathy. According to the paper, TCR Vbeta CDR3 sequencing was carried out on 135 peripheral blood samples, which came from 40 to 45 ophthalmopathy, some 73 hyperthyroidism and about 17 progressor patients. After blood sampling, hyperthyroidism patients were treated with methimazole at a starting dose of 30 mg daily, and ophthalmopathy patients were treated with high-dose intravenous methylprednisolone. Thyroid tissue and blood T-cell repertoires from six Graves' hyperthyroidism patients were also compared in the study. On the study overall, not on this receptor specifically: In validation, the model predicted progression to ophthalmopathy a median of roughly 6.5 months before onset, with roughly 68% sensitivity and roughly 77% specificity. A model built on a 13 V-J signature distinguished ophthalmopathy from stable hyperthyroidism, reaching 85% to 90% sensitivity and under 84% specificity in cross-validation and 80%/75% in testing. No statistical method was used to set the sample size in advance, and investigators knew the group allocation. Most expanded thyroid clonotypes (frequency above 0.001) were also found in blood, which suggests that blood repertoires may mirror thyroid immune responses.

The study excluded patients with uncontrolled infections, other autoimmune diseases, pregnancy or lactation. Diagnoses were based on clinical symptoms, serum thyroxine and TRAb, thyroid ultrasound and orbital computed tomography. Total RNA was extracted with Trizol reagent, and quality was checked on an Agilent 2100 Bioanalyzer. For this chain, trimming is 4 bases at the V end and 5 bases at the J end, and the number of junction bases without a gene match is 3. The CDR3 numbers 12 residues from cysteine through phenylalanine. Only the CDR3 region is kept as DNA, spanning 36 bases read in frame from base 1. CDR1 is given as DFQATT and CDR2 as SNEGSKA, both from the germline V gene (reference sequence). TCR beta CDR3 regions were amplified from RNA transcripts. The TCR CDR3 was subjected to a first round of RT-PCR using the HTBI primer set and the Qiagen OneStep RT-PCR kit. The libraries were constructed in a second round of multiplex PCR and then size-selected and purified. Sequencing of the libraries was done on an Illumina HiSeq2000 using paired-end 100 bp reads. As for the original processing: Raw data were processed with SOAPnuke, discarding reads with adapters, uncalled bases, mean Phred below 15, or no exact constant-primer or identifier match. COPE v1.2.5 was used to merge the high-quality paired reads, and each unique nucleotide sequence was defined as a clonotype. MiTCR v1.1 was used to align clonotypes to the IMGT TRBV, TRBD and TRBJ reference segments. Analysis was restricted to V-J combinations with a frequency above 0.0001, which covered roughly 99% of repertoires. The TCS score was defined as F50 (clonal expansion) divided by E x V (chaos), with BLOSUM62-based TCRdist calculated between CDR3 peptides within each V-J. Welch's t-statistics and random forest reduced around 550 V-J features to 13, which were used in a naive Bayes classifier (R e1071). The Morisita-Horn index was used to measure how similar the thyroid and blood repertoires were. In TCRdb, the public reads were trimmed at Q25 with fastp and aligned with MiXCR, with productive beta chains retained. One record per CDR3 amino acid sequence lists the most common genes and DNA. The authors' filters were not applied to this entry. This sample lists over 500,000 distinct CDR3 sequences; about 45% were detected once. The ten biggest clones cover 44% of the sample.

This clonotype was recorded at least ten times. The antigen it binds to is not known. No much larger clone is present one base from it, and per-base qualities are unavailable. This TCR was sampled from an adult woman with Graves' disease, either hyperthyroidism or ophthalmopathy (not recorded which). Here the chain combines TRBV20-1 and TRBJ1-1; 8 central bases correspond to TRBD1. Sequenced input: peripheral blood or thyroid tissue (not recorded which). The CDR3 protein sequence reads: CSATGGRTEAFF. The sequenced DNA is TGCAGTGCTACAGGGGGCAGGACTGAAGCTTTCTTT.